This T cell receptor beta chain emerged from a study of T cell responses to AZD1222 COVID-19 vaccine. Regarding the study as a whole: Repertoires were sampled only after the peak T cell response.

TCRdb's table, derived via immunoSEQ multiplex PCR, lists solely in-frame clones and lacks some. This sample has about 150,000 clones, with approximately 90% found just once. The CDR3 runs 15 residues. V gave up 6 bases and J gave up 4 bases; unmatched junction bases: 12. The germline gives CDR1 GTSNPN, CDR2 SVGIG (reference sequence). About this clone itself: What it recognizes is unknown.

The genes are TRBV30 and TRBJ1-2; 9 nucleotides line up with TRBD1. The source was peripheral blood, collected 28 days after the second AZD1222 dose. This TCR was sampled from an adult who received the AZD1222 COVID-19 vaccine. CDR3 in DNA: TGTGCCTGCGAGTCACAGGGGGCGGACTTCTATGGCTACACCTTC. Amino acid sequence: CACESQGADFYGYTF.